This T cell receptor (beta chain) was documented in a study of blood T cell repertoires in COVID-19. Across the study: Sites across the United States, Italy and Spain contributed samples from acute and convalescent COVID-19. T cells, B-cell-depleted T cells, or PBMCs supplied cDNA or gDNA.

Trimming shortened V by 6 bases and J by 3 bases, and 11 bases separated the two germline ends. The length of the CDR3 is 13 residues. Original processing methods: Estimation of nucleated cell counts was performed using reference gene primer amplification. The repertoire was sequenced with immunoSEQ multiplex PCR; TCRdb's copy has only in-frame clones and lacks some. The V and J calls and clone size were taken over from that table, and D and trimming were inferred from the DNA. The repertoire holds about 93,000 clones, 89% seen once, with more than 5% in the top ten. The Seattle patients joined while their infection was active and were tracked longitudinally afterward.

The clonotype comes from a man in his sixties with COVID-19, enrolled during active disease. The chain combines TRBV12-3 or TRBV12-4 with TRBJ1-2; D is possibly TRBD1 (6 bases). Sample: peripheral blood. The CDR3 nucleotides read TGTGCCAGCAGGGGGACATCGTACTATGGCTACACCTTC. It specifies CASRGTSYYGYTF.